Below are 31 T cell receptor beta chains sequenced from a single sample in a study of OX40 agonist ivuxolimab in advanced cancers. TCRdb keeps only in-frame clones here, not all; method: immunoSEQ multiplex PCR. Among 60,000 to 65,000 clones listed, 92% were seen once. This sample comprised CD4+ or CD8+ T cells sorted from blood, obtained in a trial of the OX40 agonist ivuxolimab. The receptor source for this set is an adult with an advanced solid tumor such as melanoma, head and neck, liver or kidney cancer.

This rearrangement joins TRBV19 to TRBJ1-5; TRBD1 agrees at 8 bases. Germline V gene lookup returns CDR1 LNHDA and CDR2 SQIVND (reference sequence). CDR3 length equals 16 residues. V lost 4 bases, J lost 6 bases, and 11 bases stayed unmatched. The CDR3 nucleotides read TGTGCCAGTAGTAGCCAGGGGGCCCTATGGGGTCAGCCCCAGCATTTT. This codes for CASSSQGALWGQPQHF.

The rearrangement uses TRBV6-6 and TRBJ1-2, with 7 bases aligning to TRBD1. The CDR3 runs 12 residues. The ends lost 7 bases at V and 8 bases at J; junction bases unmatched: 7. The germline gives CDR1 MNHNY, CDR2 SVGAGI (reference sequence). Here the CDR3 DNA reads TGTGCCAGCACCCGACAGGGCGACGGCTACACCTTC. Protein product: CASTRQGDGYTF.

In this sample, this clone turned up once. This rearrangement joins TRBV5-6 to TRBJ2-7; D is ambiguous. The V and J ends lost 1 base and 2 bases respectively, with 1 base between them. Germline CDR1 reads SGHDT; CDR2 reads YYEEEE. The CDR3 sequence is 11 residues long. CDR3 loop: CASSLTYEQYF. The CDR3 nucleotides read TGTGCCAGCAGCTTGACCTACGAGCAGTACTTC.

The chain carries TRBV11-2 and TRBJ1-5; D gene unclear. Between the trimmed V and J ends, which lost 3 bases and 2 bases, there was a span of 11 bases. The germline gives CDR1 SGHAT, CDR2 FQNNGV. The CDR3 length is 15 residues. The CDR3 region has the DNA TGTGCCAGCAGCTTGGCCGGACCGGGCAATCAGCCCCAGCATTTT. It codes for CASSLAGPGNQPQHF.

The chain uses TRBV2 and TRBJ2-5; 11 bases align to TRBD1. Unmatched junction bases numbered 13, after V lost 7 bases and J lost 9 bases. This CDR3 comprises 15 residues. Germline loops: CDR1 SNHLY, CDR2 FYNNEI. As DNA, the CDR3 is TGTGCCAGCACCCAGGAGGGACAGGGGGTAAGGTCCCAGTACTTC. This translates into CASTQEGQGVRSQYF.

This clone was found a few times. The V call is TRBV19, the J call TRBJ1-4; TRBD1 might be the D (5 bases). V dropped 5 bases and J dropped 0 bases, with 7 bases sitting between them. This CDR3 region has 14 residues. In germline, CDR1 is LNHDA, CDR2 SQIVND (reference sequence). CDR3 region: CASSSGSTNEKLFF. The CDR3, as DNA: TGTGCCAGTAGTTCAGGGTCAACTAATGAAAAACTGTTTTTT. Using reference TRBV19 and TRBJ1-4 for the parts outside the CDR3, the full variable domain is DGGITQSPKYLFRKEGQNVTLSCEQNLNHDAMYWYRQDPGQGLRLIYYSQIVNDFQKGDIAEGYSVSREKKESFPLTVTSAQKNPTAFYLCASSSGSTNEKLFFGSGTQLSVL.

This chain uses TRBV19 with TRBJ2-1; possibly TRBD2 for D (5 bases). Germline loops: CDR1 LNHDA, CDR2 SQIVND (reference sequence). The CDR3 consists of 13 residues. V dropped 2 bases and J dropped 5 bases, with 7 bases sitting between them. The CDR3 DNA sequence: TGTGCCAGTAGTATATTAGCGAACAATGAGCAGTTCTTC. Amino acid sequence: CASSILANNEQFF.

V is TRBV30 and J is TRBJ2-3, with 11 bases aligning to TRBD2. V lost 3 bases and J lost 6; bases outside the gene matches: 8. This CDR3 is built from 15 residues. CDR1 is GTSNPN and CDR2 is SVGIG in the germline V gene (reference sequence). The CDR3, as DNA: TGTGCCTGGAGGATTAGCGGGGGGGCGGTGGATACGCAGTATTTT. It is translated as CAWRISGGAVDTQYF. Full variable domain (rest looked up from reference TRBV30 and TRBJ2-3): SQTIHQWPATLVQPVGSPLSLECTVEGTSNPNLYWYRQAAGRGLQLLFYSVGIGQISSEVPQNLSASRPQDRQFILSSKKLLLSDSGFYLCAWRISGGAVDTQYFGPGTRLTVL.

Comment on this clone: A junction boundary mismatches the germline segment, possibly from a read error. The CDR3 sequence: CASSPEGAYTDTQYF. The CDR3, as DNA: TGTGCTAGCAGCCCCGAGGGGGCCTACACAGATACGCAGTATTTT. The chain uses TRBV7-7 and TRBJ2-3; 7 bases fit TRBD1. The CDR3 covers 15 residues. Germline-derived CDR1 and CDR2 are SSHAT and FNYEAQ (reference sequence).

The chain employs TRBV11-3 and TRBJ2-3, with 9 bases lining up with TRBD1. Germline CDR1 is SGHNT and CDR2 is YENEEA. After removal of 1 base from V and 3 bases from J, the junction contained 2 bases not matched to a gene. The CDR3 covers 15 residues. CDR3 in DNA: TGTGCCAGCAGCTTAGGACAGGGGGAGACAGATACGCAGTATTTT. Translating gives CASSLGQGETDTQYF. The full variable domain, with the rest looked up from reference TRBV11-3 and TRBJ2-3, is EAGVVQSPRYKIIEKKQPVAFWCNPISGHNTLYWYLQNLGQGPELLIRYENEEAVDDSQLPKDRFSAERLKGVDSTLKIQPAELGDSAVYLCASSLGQGETDTQYFGPGTRLTVL.

V and J are TRBV6-5 and TRBJ2-5; no clear D gene. V lost 6 bases and J lost 5, with 13 bases in between. In germline, CDR1 is MNHEY, CDR2 SVGAGI. The CDR3 loop spans 13 amino acids. CDR3 residues: CASRPTLWETQYF. CDR3 DNA sequence: TGTGCCAGCAGGCCTACTCTATGGGAGACCCAGTACTTC.

This chain connects TRBV7-3 to TRBJ2-7; D is possibly TRBD1 (6 bases). CDR3 size: 15 residues. CDR1 SGHTA and CDR2 FQGTGA come from the germline V gene. Deletions cut 2 bases from V and 6 bases from J, with 17 bases between. This CDR3 is CASSLQGQSLGEQYF. DNA of the CDR3: TGTGCCAGCAGCTTACAAGGACAGAGCTTGGGCGAGCAGTACTTC.

This clone was found once. The chain joins TRBV2 to TRBJ1-2; no reliable D call. The germline V gene has CDR1 SNHLY and CDR2 FYNNEI. CDR3 size: 14 residues. With 7 bases removed from V and 0 bases from J, the gap between germline ends came to 12 bases. CDR3 region: CASMPSRPNYGYTF. CDR3 sequence (DNA): TGTGCCAGCATGCCGAGTAGACCTAACTATGGCTACACCTTC. The variable domain in full, completed from reference TRBV2 and TRBJ1-2, reads EPEVTQTPSHQVTQMGQEVILRCVPISNHLYFYWYRQILGQKVEFLVSFYNNEISEKSEIFDDQFSVERPDGSNFTLKIRSTKLEDSAMYFCASMPSRPNYGYTFGSGTRLTVV.

V gene TRBV29-1 combines with J gene TRBJ1-5; D remains ambiguous. With 6 bases removed from V and 3 bases from J, the gap between germline ends came to 12 bases. The CDR3 has 13 residues. Germline V gives CDR1 SQVTM, CDR2 ANQGSEA. CDR3 amino acids: CSVTDNPNQPQHF. CDR3 bases: TGCAGCGTCACCGACAACCCCAATCAGCCCCAGCATTTT.

This chain uses TRBV14 with TRBJ2-1; D uncertain. Germline V gene sequence: CDR1 SGHDN, CDR2 FVKESK. This CDR3 has 13 amino acids. V shed 4 bases and J shed 9 bases, with 13 bases lying between them. The CDR3 nucleotides are TGTGCCAGCAGCCTCGCCGGCAGGAGTGAGCAGTTCTTC. This codes for CASSLAGRSEQFF. The whole variable domain, filled in from reference TRBV14 and TRBJ2-1, reads EAGVTQFPSHSVIEKGQTVTLRCDPISGHDNLYWYRRVMGKEIKFLLHFVKESKQDESGMPNNRFLAERTGGTYSTLKVQPAELEDSGVYFCASSLAGRSEQFFGPGTRLTVL.

This clone was recorded once. In the same sample, other DNA sequences code for this CDR3. This chain joins TRBV9 and TRBJ2-2; perhaps TRBD2 as D (6 bases). There are 13 residues in the CDR3. The V end lost 2 bases, the J end lost 5 bases, and 7 bases lay between the germline ends. Germline V CDR1 and CDR2: SGDLS, YYNGEE. CDR3 residues: CASSVGTTGELFF. The CDR3 DNA reads TGTGCCAGCAGCGTTGGGACTACCGGGGAGCTGTTTTTT.

In its sample, this clone was seen once. This chain uses TRBV5-1 with TRBJ2-3; D remains unclear. The CDR3 is 12 residues long. The V gene lost 5 bases and the J gene lost 2 bases, with 6 bases spanning the gap. The germline CDR1 and CDR2 sequences are SGHRS and YFSETQ. This CDR3 is CASSGPTDTQYF. DNA for the CDR3: TGCGCCAGCAGTGGACCCACAGATACGCAGTATTTT.

The chain has TRBV29-1 and TRBJ2-5; 10 nucleotides align to TRBD1. V lost 7 bases to trimming and J lost 4 bases; unmatched junction nucleotides: 6. This CDR3 has 13 amino acids. Germline CDR1 is SQVTM and CDR2 is ANQGSEA. The CDR3 loop is CSAGQGSLETQYF. The CDR3 DNA follows: TGCAGCGCGGGACAGGGGAGTTTAGAGACCCAGTACTTC.

The chain carries TRBV6-1 and TRBJ2-6; D is uncertain. The CDR3 runs to 14 residues. CDR1 MNHNS and CDR2 SASEGT come from the germline V gene. The V gene lost 3 bases and the J gene lost 1 base, with 4 bases spanning the gap. CDR3 region: CASSDQSGANVLTF. CDR3 sequence (DNA): TGTGCCAGCAGTGACCAGTCTGGGGCCAACGTCCTGACTTTC.

The chain is built from TRBV4-1 and TRBJ1-2; D is undetermined. CDR1 is MGHRA, CDR2 YSYEKL, per germline. Trimming removed 4 bases from V and 1 base from J, with 16 bases in between. The CDR3 runs to 16 residues. The CDR3: CASSPAPGGINYGYTF. In DNA form, the CDR3 reads TGCGCCAGCAGCCCGGCCCCGGGCGGAATTAACTATGGCTACACCTTC.

This chain links TRBV6-1 with TRBJ2-1; D uncertain. V dropped 2 bases and J dropped 9 bases, with 11 bases sitting between them. The CDR3 length is 13 residues. The germline V gene encodes CDR1 MNHNS and CDR2 SASEGT. The CDR3 spells CASSEPHLSEQFF. The DNA for the CDR3 is TGTGCCAGCAGTGAACCCCACCTAAGTGAGCAGTTCTTC.

V gene TRBV7-3 combines with J gene TRBJ2-1, with D possibly being TRBD2 (6 bases). This CDR3 has 17 amino acids. Germline V gene data show CDR1 as SGHTA and CDR2 as FQGTGA. Trimming removed 1 base at V and 7 bases at J, with 20 bases between. CDR3 sequence: CASSLMLQPGLLNEQFF. CDR3 DNA sequence: TGTGCCAGCAGCTTAATGTTACAGCCGGGACTCCTAAATGAGCAGTTCTTC.

The gene calls are TRBV5-1 and TRBJ2-1; 12 bases align to TRBD1. Germline CDR1 SGHRS, CDR2 YFSETQ. There are 15 residues in the CDR3. The trim removed 4 bases at V and 6 bases at J, leaving 5 bases unmatched. This CDR3 reads CASSQGTGGLNEQFF. CDR3 in DNA: TGCGCCAGCAGCCAAGGGACAGGGGGCCTCAATGAGCAGTTCTTC.

This CDR3 reads CASSLNRGVDTQYF. The CDR3 nucleotides are TGTGCCAGCAGTTTGAACAGGGGGGTAGATACGCAGTATTTT. J is TRBJ2-3 and V is TRBV6-5; 8 bases align to TRBD1. V lost 4 bases to trimming and J lost 5 bases; unmatched junction nucleotides: 5. The CDR3 length is 14 residues. CDR1 is MNHEY, CDR2 SVGAGI, per germline.

The rearrangement links TRBV27 to TRBJ1-6; TRBD1 matches 7 bases. Germline values: CDR1 MNHEY, CDR2 SMNVEV (reference sequence). The CDR3 is made up of 14 amino acids. Trimming removed 5 bases from V and 5 bases from J; junction bases left unmatched: 3. The CDR3 coding sequence is TGTGCCAGCAGTCGAGGACAGGATAATTCACCCCTCCACTTT. This translates into CASSRGQDNSPLHF.

The chain carries TRBV9 and TRBJ2-1, with TRBD1 identical over 11 bases. CDR1 and CDR2 (germline): SGDLS, YYNGEE. V shed 3 bases, J shed 2 bases, and the junction held 10 bases outside the gene matches. This CDR3 comprises 18 residues. CDR3 bases: TGTGCCAGCAGCGCGGACAGGGGGCGACCACAACCCTACAATGAGCAGTTCTTC. It specifies CASSADRGRPQPYNEQFF.

This chain's CDR3 is CASSGLRAGELFF. The CDR3 DNA is TGTGCCAGCAGCGGGCTTAGGGCCGGGGAGCTGTTTTTT. The V and J genes are TRBV7-9 and TRBJ2-2; D not resolved. This CDR3 region has 13 residues. In germline, CDR1 is SEHNR, CDR2 FQNEAQ (reference sequence). Between the trimmed V and J ends, which lost 5 bases and 6 bases, there was a span of 10 bases.

This rearrangement joins TRBV6-1 to TRBJ2-1; either TRBD1 or TRBD2 may supply D (6 bases each). Looked up from germline, CDR1 is MNHNS and CDR2 is SASEGT. V was shortened by 2 bases and J by 2 bases, with 13 bases between the two germline ends. The CDR3 totals 16 residues. CDR3: CASSESRGAPYNEQFF. Here the CDR3 DNA reads TGTGCCAGCAGTGAATCAAGGGGGGCCCCCTACAATGAGCAGTTCTTC.

This chain connects TRBV29-1 to TRBJ1-1; D is unresolved. This CDR3 has 12 amino acids. Germline CDR1 is SQVTM and CDR2 is ANQGSEA. The germline V and J ends were trimmed by 6 bases and 6 bases, with 14 bases remaining between them. The CDR3 DNA follows: TGCAGCGTCCCGGGCCCGAGGGCTGAAGCTTTCTTT. Its protein is CSVPGPRAEAFF.

The chain links TRBV5-6 to TRBJ2-3; TRBD1 or TRBD2 may be the D gene (5 bases each). Germline loops: CDR1 SGHDT, CDR2 YYEEEE. V was trimmed by 6 bases and J by 1 base, leaving 15 bases between them. This CDR3 contains 15 residues. The CDR3 sequence is CASTPRGSGTDTQYF. CDR3 coding DNA: TGTGCCAGCACCCCTAGGGGTAGCGGCACAGATACGCAGTATTTT.

This sequence joins TRBV7-6 and TRBJ2-7; D remains ambiguous. The CDR3 has 12 residues. Trimming took 1 base from V and 5 from J, leaving 6 bases between them. Looked up from germline, CDR1 is SGHVS and CDR2 is FNYEAQ. This CDR3 reads CASSLVGDEQYF. CDR3 DNA sequence: TGTGCCAGCAGCTTAGTTGGGGACGAGCAGTACTTC.